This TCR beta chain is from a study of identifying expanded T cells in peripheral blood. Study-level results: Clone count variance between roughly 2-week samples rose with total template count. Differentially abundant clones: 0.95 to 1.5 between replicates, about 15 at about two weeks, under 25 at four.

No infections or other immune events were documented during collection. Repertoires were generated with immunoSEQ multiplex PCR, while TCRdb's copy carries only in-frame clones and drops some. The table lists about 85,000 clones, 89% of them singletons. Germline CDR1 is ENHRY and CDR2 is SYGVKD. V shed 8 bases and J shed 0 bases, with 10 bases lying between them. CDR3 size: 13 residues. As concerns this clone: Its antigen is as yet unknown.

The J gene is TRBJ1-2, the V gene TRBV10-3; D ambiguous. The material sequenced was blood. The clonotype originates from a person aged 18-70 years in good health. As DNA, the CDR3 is TGTGCCATCGGAGGAACAACTAACTATGGCTACACCTTC. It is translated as CAIGGTTNYGYTF.